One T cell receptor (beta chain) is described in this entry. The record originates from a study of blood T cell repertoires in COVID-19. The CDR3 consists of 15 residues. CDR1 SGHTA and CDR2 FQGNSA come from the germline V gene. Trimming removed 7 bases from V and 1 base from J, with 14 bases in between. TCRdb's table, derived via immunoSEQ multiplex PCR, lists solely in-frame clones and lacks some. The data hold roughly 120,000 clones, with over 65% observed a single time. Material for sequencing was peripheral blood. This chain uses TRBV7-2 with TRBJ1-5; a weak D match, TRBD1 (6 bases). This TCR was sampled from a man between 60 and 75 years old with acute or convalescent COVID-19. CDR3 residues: CASNDPGGSNQPQHF. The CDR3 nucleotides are TGTGCCAGCAACGACCCGGGGGGCAGCAATCAGCCCCAGCATTTT.